The present TCR beta chain was sequenced within a study of T cells in women clearing cervical HPV infection. All donors had a single incident cervical HPV16 infection, not prevalent. Assay used: immunoSEQ multiplex PCR; TCRdb lists only in-frame clones, some missing. The sample table includes over 25,000 clones. The sample consisted of blood buffy coat. The clonotype was recovered from a woman aged 18 to 75 with a cervical HPV16 infection that either progressed to CIN3+ or cleared (not recorded which).

Partial CDR3 DNA: TGTGCCACCAGTCCCAGCGGGGGAGACAATGAG. The encoded protein is CATSPSGGDNE. The entire CDR3 reads CATSPSGGDNEQFF. The genes are TRBV24-1 and TRBJ2-1; 8 bases align to TRBD2. The sequence runs out 3 residues before the end of the CDR3; the remainder is reconstructed from the germline J gene. This CDR3 has 14 amino acids. The germline CDR1 and CDR2 sequences are KGHDR and SFDVKD. Germline trimming cut 6 bases from V and 5 bases from J; bases unmatched to any gene: 5.